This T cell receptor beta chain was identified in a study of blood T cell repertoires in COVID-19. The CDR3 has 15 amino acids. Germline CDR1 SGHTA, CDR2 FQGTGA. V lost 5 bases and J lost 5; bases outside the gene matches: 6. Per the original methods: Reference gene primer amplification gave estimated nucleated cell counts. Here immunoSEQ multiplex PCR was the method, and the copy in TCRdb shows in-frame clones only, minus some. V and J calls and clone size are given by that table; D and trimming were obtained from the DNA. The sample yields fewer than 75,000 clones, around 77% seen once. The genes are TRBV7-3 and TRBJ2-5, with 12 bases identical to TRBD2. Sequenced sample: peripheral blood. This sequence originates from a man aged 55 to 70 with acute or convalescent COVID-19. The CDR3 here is CASSRLAGAGETQYF. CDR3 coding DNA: TGTGCCAGCAGCCGACTAGCGGGGGCCGGGGAGACCCAGTACTTC.